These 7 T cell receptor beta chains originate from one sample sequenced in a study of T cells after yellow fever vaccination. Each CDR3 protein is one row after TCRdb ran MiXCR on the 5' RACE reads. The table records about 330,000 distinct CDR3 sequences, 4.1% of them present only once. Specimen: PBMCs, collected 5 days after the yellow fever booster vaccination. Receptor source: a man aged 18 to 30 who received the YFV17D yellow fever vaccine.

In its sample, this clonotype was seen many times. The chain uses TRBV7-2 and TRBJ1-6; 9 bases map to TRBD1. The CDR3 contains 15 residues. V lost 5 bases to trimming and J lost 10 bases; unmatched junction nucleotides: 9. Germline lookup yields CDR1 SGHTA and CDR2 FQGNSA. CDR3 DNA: TGTGCCAGCAGCATAGGGACAGGGATCCAGTCACCCCTCCACTTT. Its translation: CASSIGTGIQSPLHF.

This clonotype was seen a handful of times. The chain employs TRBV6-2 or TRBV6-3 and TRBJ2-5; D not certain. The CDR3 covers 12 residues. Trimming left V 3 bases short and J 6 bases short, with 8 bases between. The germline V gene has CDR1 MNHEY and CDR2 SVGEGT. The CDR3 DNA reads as TGTGCCAGCAGTTATAACTCCCAGACCCAGTACTTC. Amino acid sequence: CASSYNSQTQYF.

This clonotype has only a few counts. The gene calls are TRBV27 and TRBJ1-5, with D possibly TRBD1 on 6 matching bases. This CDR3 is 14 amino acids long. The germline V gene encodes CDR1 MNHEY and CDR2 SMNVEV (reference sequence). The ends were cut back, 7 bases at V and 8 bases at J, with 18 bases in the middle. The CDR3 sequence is CASKGGGVREPQHF. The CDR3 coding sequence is TGTGCCAGCAAGGGGGGTGGGGTACGGGAGCCCCAGCATTTT.

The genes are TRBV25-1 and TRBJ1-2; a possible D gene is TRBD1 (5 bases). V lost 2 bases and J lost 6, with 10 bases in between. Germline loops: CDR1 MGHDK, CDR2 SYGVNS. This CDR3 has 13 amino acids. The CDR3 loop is CASSEAGQDGYTF. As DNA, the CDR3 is TGTGCCAGCAGTGAAGCAGGGCAGGATGGCTACACCTTC.

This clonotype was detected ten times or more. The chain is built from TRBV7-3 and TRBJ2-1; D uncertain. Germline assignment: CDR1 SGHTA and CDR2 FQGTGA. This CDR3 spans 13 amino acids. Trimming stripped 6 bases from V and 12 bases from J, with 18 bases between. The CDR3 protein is CASRGPSEKGQFF. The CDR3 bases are TGTGCCAGCAGGGGCCCGTCGGAGAAGGGGCAGTTCTTC.

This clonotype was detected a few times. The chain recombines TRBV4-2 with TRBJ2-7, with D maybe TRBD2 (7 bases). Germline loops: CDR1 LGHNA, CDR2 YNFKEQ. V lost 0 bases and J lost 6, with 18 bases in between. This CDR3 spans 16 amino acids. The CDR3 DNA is TGTGCCAGCAGCCAAGATTTAGAAGGGGGGGCCGGCGAGCAGTACTTC. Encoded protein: CASSQDLEGGAGEQYF.

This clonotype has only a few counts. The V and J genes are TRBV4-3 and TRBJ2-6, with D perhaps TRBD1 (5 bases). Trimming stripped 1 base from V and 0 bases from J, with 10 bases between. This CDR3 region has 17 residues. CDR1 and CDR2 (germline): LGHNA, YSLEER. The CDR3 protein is CASSQAMGLSGANVLTF. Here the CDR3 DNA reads TGCGCCAGCAGCCAAGCCATGGGGCTCTCTGGGGCCAACGTCCTGACTTTC.